Included here is one TCR beta chain sequence, with context. The antigen is unknown. Assay used: immunoSEQ multiplex PCR; TCRdb lists only in-frame clones, some missing. The top ten hold 0.02% to 0.03% of the sample, which has 100,000 to 150,000 clones, just under 95% seen once. The CDR3 sequence is 14 residues long. The germline V and J ends were trimmed by 7 bases and 3 bases, with 15 bases remaining between them. The germline V gene has CDR1 SNHLY and CDR2 FYNNEI. The record originates from a study of human thymus T cells. Thymic samples were excised during corrective heart operations. Serving as donors were healthy Finnish infants, each of whom was having open corrective surgery for congenital heart defects. Study-level points and caveats: Seemingly biased V and J gene usage marked thymic and blood repertoires. Unrelated individuals reportedly shared highly overlapping thymic TCR repertoires.

The V call is TRBV2, the J call TRBJ1-2; D is perhaps TRBD1 (5 bases). The sequence was obtained from a boy less than two years old with a congenital heart defect but otherwise immunologically healthy. The sequenced sample consisted of thymus tissue. CDR3 sequence reads: CASIAEEGDYGYTF. As DNA, the CDR3 is TGTGCCAGCATCGCTGAGGAAGGGGACTATGGCTACACCTTC.